What follows are 14 T cell receptor beta chains derived from one specimen sequenced in a study of graft-versus-host responses after intestinal transplantation. Sequenced by immunoSEQ multiplex PCR; TCRdb stores in-frame clones only, minus some. The sample yields about 83,000 clones, 85% to 90% seen once. Their antigen targets remain unknown. The specimen comprised unstimulated CD4+ T cells sorted from spleen or lymph node cells, sampled before intestinal transplant. These receptors came from a human donor who received an intestinal transplant.

Remarks on this clone: Because it lacks the conserved phenylalanine or tryptophan at the end, this CDR3 is likely a read error. Because the CDR3's place on the DNA is in doubt, the DNA is left out and the CDR3 is given as listed by TCRdb. V is TRBV6-1 and J is TRBJ1-1; no check of the table's D call, TRBD1, against the DNA was made. With termini counted, the CDR3 has 14 amino acids. Germline loops: CDR1 MNHNS, CDR2 SASEGT. The CDR3 here is CASSEGTGSLKLSL.

The CDR3 loop is CASSSGPTDTGELFF. CDR3 coding DNA: TGTGCCAGCAGTTCAGGGCCAACAGACACCGGGGAGCTGTTTTTT. J is TRBJ2-2 and V is TRBV28; TRBD1 is a possible D gene (5 bases). This CDR3 is built from 15 residues. The germline V gene has CDR1 MDHEN and CDR2 SYDVKM. V lost 4 bases, J lost 3 bases, and 12 bases lay in between.

V and J are TRBV2 and TRBJ1-5, with 9 bases identical to TRBD1. CDR1 and CDR2 (germline): SNHLY, FYNNEI. Germline trimming cut 4 bases from V and 1 base from J; bases unmatched to any gene: 5. The CDR3 is made up of 16 amino acids. This CDR3 is CASSGGQGISNQPQHF. CDR3 in DNA: TGTGCCAGCAGTGGGGGACAGGGCATAAGCAATCAGCCCCAGCATTTT.

The genes are TRBV10-3 and TRBJ1-1, with 10 bases fitting TRBD1. CDR1 is ENHRY and CDR2 is SYGVKD in the germline V gene. CDR3 length equals 15 residues. V was clipped by 4 bases and J by 2 bases; unmatched bases: 4. The CDR3 reads CAISGGDRGNTEAFF. The CDR3 DNA sequence: TGTGCCATCAGTGGGGGGGACAGGGGCAACACTGAAGCTTTCTTT.

This clone is a singleton in its sample. V and J are TRBV7-2 and TRBJ2-7; 7 bases agree with TRBD2. V gave up 7 bases and J gave up 2 bases; unmatched junction bases: 5. The CDR3 covers 13 residues. Germline CDR1 and CDR2: SGHTA and FQGNSA. CDR3 region: CASTSGLPYEQYF. The CDR3 bases are TGTGCCAGCACCTCGGGACTACCCTACGAGCAGTACTTC.

This clone was picked up a small number of times. J is TRBJ2-2 and V is TRBV5-4; 12 nucleotides align to TRBD1. Unmatched junction bases numbered 5, after V lost 3 bases and J lost 5 bases. The CDR3 runs 16 residues. Germline CDR1 is SGHNT and CDR2 is YYREEE (reference sequence). CDR3 region: CASSWGTGGRTGELFF. CDR3 DNA sequence: TGTGCCAGCAGCTGGGGGACAGGGGGCAGGACCGGGGAGCTGTTTTTT.

CDR3 sequence: CASIPSGIYEQFF. The CDR3 DNA reads as TGTGCCAGCATCCCTAGCGGGATCTATGAGCAGTTCTTC. This rearrangement joins TRBV6-1 to TRBJ2-1, with 9 bases fitting TRBD2. Germline assignment: CDR1 MNHNS and CDR2 SASEGT. J lost 8 bases, V lost 7 bases, and 6 bases had no gene match. This CDR3 has 13 amino acids.

The J gene is TRBJ2-7, the V gene TRBV6-5; 9 positions agree with TRBD1. CDR3 length equals 15 residues. With V trimmed by 0 bases and J by 6 bases, 6 bases remained unmatched. Per germline, CDR1 MNHEY and CDR2 SVGAGI. CDR3 protein: CASSYSNTGGGEQYF. For the CDR3, the DNA is TGTGCCAGCAGTTACTCCAATACAGGGGGCGGCGAGCAGTACTTC.

The chain joins TRBV5-1 to TRBJ2-2; D unresolved. CDR3 length: 13 amino acids. Trimming shortened V by 4 bases and J by 6 bases, and 10 bases separated the two germline ends. The germline V gene has CDR1 SGHRS and CDR2 YFSETQ. The CDR3 DNA sequence: TGCGCCAGCAGCCTACAGTCACCCGGGGAGCTGTTTTTT. This codes for CASSLQSPGELFF.

The chain couples TRBV2 to TRBJ2-5; perhaps TRBD1 as D (6 bases). CDR3 length: 14 amino acids. The V gene lost 4 bases and the J gene lost 0 bases, with 9 bases spanning the gap. Germline V gene data show CDR1 as SNHLY and CDR2 as FYNNEI. As DNA, the CDR3 is TGTGCCAGCAGTGGAGGACAGTACCAAGAGACCCAGTACTTC. Residues: CASSGGQYQETQYF.

This clone was counted only a few times. The V gene is TRBV10-3, the J gene TRBJ2-7, with 8 bases that match TRBD2. This CDR3 region has 14 residues. Germline V lookup: CDR1 ENHRY, CDR2 SYGVKD. Trimming at V came to 10 bases and at J to 2 bases, leaving 10 bases not matched to a gene. The CDR3 loop is CATLGAGGAYEQYF. CDR3 coding DNA: TGTGCCACCCTCGGGGCCGGGGGGGCCTACGAGCAGTACTTC.

V usage is TRBV27 and J usage is TRBJ1-2, with D perhaps matching TRBD1 (5 bases). CDR1 MNHEY and CDR2 SMNVEV come from the germline V gene (reference sequence). Trimming shortened V by 5 bases and J by 4 bases, and 23 bases separated the two germline ends. The CDR3 length is 17 residues. The CDR3 loop is CASSTYRTPTEGYGYTF. CDR3 nucleotides: TGTGCCAGCAGTACGTATCGGACCCCGACAGAAGGCTATGGCTACACCTTC.

The chain combines TRBV5-4 with TRBJ1-1, with no clear D. The ends were cut back, 5 bases at V and 8 bases at J, with 13 bases in the middle. Looked up from germline, CDR1 is SGHNT and CDR2 is YYREEE (reference sequence). The CDR3 is made up of 12 amino acids. The CDR3 nucleotides read TGTGCCAGCAGACTCGACGGAGACGAAGCTTTCTTT. It yields the protein CASRLDGDEAFF.

This chain links TRBV6-1 with TRBJ2-3; 7 bases map to TRBD1. Germline values: CDR1 MNHNS, CDR2 SASEGT. J gave up 3 bases and V 6 bases, and 6 bases lay outside the gene matches. The CDR3 is 14 amino acids. The chain's CDR3 is CASRIQGKTDTQYF. CDR3 DNA: TGTGCCAGCAGGATACAGGGGAAAACAGATACGCAGTATTTT.